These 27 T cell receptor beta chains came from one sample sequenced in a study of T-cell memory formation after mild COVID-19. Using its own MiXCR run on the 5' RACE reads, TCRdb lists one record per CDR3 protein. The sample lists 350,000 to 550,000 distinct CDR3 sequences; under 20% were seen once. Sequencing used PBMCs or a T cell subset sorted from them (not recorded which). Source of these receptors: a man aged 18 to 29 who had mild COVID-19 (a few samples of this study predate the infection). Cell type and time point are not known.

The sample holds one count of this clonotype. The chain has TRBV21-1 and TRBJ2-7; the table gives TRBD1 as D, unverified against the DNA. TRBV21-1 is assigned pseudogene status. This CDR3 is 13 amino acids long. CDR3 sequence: CASSKEGVYEQYV. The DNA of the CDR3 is TGTGCCAGCAGCAAAGAGGGGGTCTACGAGCAGTACGTC.

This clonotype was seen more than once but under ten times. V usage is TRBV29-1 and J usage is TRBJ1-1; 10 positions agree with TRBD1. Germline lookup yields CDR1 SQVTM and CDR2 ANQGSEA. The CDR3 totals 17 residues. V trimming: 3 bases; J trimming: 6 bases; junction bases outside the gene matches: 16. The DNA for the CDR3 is TGCAGCGTTGAGTTATTAATCTCGGGACAGGGGTTCCCTGAAGCTTTCTTT. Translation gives CSVELLISGQGFPEAFF. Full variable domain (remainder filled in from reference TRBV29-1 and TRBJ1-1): SAVISQKPSRDICQRGTSLTIQCQVDSQVTMMFWYRQQPGQSLTLIATANQGSEATYESGFVIDKFPISRPNLTFSTLTVSNMSPEDSSIYLCSVELLISGQGFPEAFFGQGTRLTVV.

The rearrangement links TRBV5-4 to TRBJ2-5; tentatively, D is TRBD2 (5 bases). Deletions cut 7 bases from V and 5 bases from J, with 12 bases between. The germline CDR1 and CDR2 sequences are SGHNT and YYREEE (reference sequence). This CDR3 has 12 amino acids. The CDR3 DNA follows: TGTGCCAGCTCCGAGGGTTCGGAGACCCAGTACTTC. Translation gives CASSEGSETQYF. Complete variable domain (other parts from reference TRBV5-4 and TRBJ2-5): ETGVTQSPTHLIKTRGQQVTLRCSSQSGHNTVSWYQQALGQGPQFIFQYYREEENGRGNFPPRFSGLQFPNYSSELNVNALELDDSALYLCASSEGSETQYFGPGTRLLVL.

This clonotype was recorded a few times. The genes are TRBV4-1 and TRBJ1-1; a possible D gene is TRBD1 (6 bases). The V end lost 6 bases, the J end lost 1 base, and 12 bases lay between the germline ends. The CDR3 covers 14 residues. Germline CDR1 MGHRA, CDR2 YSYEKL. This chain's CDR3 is CASRGTLRNTEAFF. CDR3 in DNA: TGCGCCAGCAGGGGGACACTACGGAACACTGAAGCTTTCTTT.

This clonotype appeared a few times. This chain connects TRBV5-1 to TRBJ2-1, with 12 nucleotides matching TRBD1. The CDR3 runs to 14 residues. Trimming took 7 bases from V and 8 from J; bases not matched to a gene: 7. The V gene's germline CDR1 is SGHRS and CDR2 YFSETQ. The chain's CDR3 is CASARDRGQDEQFF. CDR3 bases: TGCGCCAGCGCCCGGGACAGGGGGCAGGATGAGCAGTTCTTC.

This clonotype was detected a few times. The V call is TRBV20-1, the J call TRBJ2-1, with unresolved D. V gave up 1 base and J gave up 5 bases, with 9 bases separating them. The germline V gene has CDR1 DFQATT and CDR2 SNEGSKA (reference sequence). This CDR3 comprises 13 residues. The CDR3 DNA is TGCAGTGCTAGAGCTCTGGTAAACAATGAGCAGTTCTTC. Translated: CSARALVNNEQFF.

The CDR3 nucleotides are TGTGCCAGCAGTTTCCGGCATGGAAGCTCCTATAATTCACCCCTCCACTTT. Residues: CASSFRHGSSYNSPLHF. The chain employs TRBV12-3 or TRBV12-4 and TRBJ1-6; D gene ambiguous. Trimming cost V 3 bases and J 0 bases, with 12 bases left between them. This CDR3 has 17 residues.

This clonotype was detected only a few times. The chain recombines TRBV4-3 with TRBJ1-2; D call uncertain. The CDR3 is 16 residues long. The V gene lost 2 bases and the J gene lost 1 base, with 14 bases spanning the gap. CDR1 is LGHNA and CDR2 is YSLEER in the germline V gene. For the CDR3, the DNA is TGCGCCAGCAGCCAACAAGAAGTTGGGGTTAACTATGGCTACACCTTC. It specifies CASSQQEVGVNYGYTF.

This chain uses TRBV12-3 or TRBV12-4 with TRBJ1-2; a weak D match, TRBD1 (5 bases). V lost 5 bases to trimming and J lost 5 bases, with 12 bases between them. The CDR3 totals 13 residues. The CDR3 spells CASSNWGSYGYTF. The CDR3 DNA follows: TGTGCCAGCAGTAACTGGGGCTCTTATGGCTACACCTTC.

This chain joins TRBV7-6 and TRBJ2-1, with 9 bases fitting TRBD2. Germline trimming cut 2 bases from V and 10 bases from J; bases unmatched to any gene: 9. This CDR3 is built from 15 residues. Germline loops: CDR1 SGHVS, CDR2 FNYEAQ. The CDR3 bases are TGTGCCAGCAGCTTAAGAGGCGGGGGGGTTGAAGAGCAGTTCTTC. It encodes CASSLRGGGVEEQFF.

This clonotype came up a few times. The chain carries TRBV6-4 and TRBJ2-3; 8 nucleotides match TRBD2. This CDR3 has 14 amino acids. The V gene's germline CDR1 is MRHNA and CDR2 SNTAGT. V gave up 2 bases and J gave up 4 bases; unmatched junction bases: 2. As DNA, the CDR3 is TGTGCCAGCAGTGACCAGCGGGGGTCAGATACGCAGTATTTT. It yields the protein CASSDQRGSDTQYF.

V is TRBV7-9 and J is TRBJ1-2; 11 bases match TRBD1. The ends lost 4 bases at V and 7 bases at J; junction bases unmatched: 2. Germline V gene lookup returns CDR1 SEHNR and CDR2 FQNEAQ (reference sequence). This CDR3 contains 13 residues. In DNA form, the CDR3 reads TGTGCCAGCAGCTCCGGGACAGGGGGTGGCTACACCTTC. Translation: CASSSGTGGGYTF.

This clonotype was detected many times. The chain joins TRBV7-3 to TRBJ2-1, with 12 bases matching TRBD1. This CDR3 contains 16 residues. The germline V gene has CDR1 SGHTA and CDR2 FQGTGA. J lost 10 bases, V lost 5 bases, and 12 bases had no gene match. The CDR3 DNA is TGTGCCAGCAGCCCCATCCCGGGACAGGGGGCTCGGGAGCAGTTCTTC. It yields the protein CASSPIPGQGAREQFF. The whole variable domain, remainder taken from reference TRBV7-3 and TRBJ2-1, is GAGVSQTPSNKVTEKGKYVELRCDPISGHTALYWYRQSLGQGPEFLIYFQGTGAADDSGLPNDRFFAVRPEGSVSTLKIQRTERGDSAVYLCASSPIPGQGAREQFFGPGTRLTVL.

The CDR3 here is CASSRVGSEQYF. The CDR3 bases are TGTGCCAGCAGCCGAGTGGGGTCCGAGCAGTACTTC. V gene TRBV9 combines with J gene TRBJ2-7; D is unclear. Trimming stripped 4 bases from V and 6 bases from J, with 11 bases between. This CDR3 spans 12 amino acids. Germline V gene sequence: CDR1 SGDLS, CDR2 YYNGEE.

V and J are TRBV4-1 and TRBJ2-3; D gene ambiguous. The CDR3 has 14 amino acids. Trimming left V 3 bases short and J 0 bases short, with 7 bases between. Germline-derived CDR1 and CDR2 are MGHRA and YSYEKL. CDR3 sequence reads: CASSHKDSTDTQYF. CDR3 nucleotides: TGCGCCAGCAGCCACAAAGACAGCACAGATACGCAGTATTTT.

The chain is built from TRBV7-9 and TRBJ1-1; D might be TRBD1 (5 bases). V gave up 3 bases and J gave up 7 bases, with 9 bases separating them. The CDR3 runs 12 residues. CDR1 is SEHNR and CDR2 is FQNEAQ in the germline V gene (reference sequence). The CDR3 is CASSLTDLEAFF. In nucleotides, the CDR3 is TGTGCCAGCAGCTTGACAGATCTTGAAGCTTTCTTT. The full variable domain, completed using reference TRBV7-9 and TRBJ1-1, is DTGVSQNPRHKITKRGQNVTFRCDPISEHNRLYWYRQTLGQGPEFLTYFQNEAQLEKSRLLSDRFSAERPKGSFSTLEIQRTEQGDSAMYLCASSLTDLEAFFGQGTRLTVV.

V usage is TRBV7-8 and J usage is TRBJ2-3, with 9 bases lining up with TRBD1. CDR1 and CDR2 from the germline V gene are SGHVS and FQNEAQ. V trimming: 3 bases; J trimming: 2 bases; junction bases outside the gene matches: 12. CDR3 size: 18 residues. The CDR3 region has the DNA TGTGCCAGCAGCTTGGCCGGACAGGGGAAAGGTGTCACAGATACGCAGTATTTT. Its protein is CASSLAGQGKGVTDTQYF.

Here the CDR3 reads CATSLAGGPRANEQFF. The CDR3 region has the DNA TGTGCCACCAGCCTAGCGGGGGGGCCGCGGGCCAATGAGCAGTTCTTC. V gene TRBV15 combines with J gene TRBJ2-1, with 12 bases that match TRBD2. V was pared by 5 bases and J by 6 bases, with 8 bases of the junction left unmatched. The CDR3 has 16 amino acids. Looked up from germline, CDR1 is LNHNV and CDR2 is YYDKDF (reference sequence).

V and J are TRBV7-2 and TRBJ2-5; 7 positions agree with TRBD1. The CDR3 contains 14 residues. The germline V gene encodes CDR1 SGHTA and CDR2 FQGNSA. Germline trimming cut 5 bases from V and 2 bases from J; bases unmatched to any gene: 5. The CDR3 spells CASSPDRSQETQYF. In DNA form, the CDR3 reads TGTGCCAGCAGCCCGGACAGGTCTCAAGAGACCCAGTACTTC.

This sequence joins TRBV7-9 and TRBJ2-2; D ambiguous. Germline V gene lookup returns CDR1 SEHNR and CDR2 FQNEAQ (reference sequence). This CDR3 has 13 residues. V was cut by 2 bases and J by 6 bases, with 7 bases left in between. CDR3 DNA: TGTGCCAGCAGCTTACAGGAGCCCGGGGAGCTGTTTTTT. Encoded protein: CASSLQEPGELFF.

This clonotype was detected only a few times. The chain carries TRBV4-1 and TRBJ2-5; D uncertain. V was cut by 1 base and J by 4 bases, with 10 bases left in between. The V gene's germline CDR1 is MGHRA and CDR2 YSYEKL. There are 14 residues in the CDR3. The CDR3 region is CASSQVRFGETQYF. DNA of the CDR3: TGCGCCAGCAGCCAAGTACGGTTCGGAGAGACCCAGTACTTC.

The CDR3 nucleotides read TGCAGCTGCCTCGAGCGGGGAATGGATACGCAGTATTTT. Encoded protein: CSCLERGMDTQYF. The rearrangement uses TRBV20-1 and TRBJ2-3; 7 bases are a match to TRBD2. Looked up from germline, CDR1 is DFQATT and CDR2 is SNEGSKA (reference sequence). The CDR3 sequence is 13 residues long.

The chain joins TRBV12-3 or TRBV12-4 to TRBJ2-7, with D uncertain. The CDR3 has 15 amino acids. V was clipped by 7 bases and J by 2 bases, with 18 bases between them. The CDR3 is CASILPGLGPYEQYV. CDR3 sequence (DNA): TGTGCCAGCATCCTACCTGGGCTGGGCCCCTACGAGCAGTACGTC.

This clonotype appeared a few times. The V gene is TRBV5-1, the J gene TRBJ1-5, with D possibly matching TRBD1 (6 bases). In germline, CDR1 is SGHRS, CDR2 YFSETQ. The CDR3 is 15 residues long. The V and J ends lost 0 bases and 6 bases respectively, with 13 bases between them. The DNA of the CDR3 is TGCGCCAGCAGCTTGGGGGTACAGGGCAGTCAGCCCCAGCATTTT. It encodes CASSLGVQGSQPQHF. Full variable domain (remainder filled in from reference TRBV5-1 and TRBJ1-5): KAGVTQTPRYLIKTRGQQVTLSCSPISGHRSVSWYQQTPGQGLQFLFEYFSETQRNKGNFPGRFSGRQFSNSRSEMNVSTLELGDSALYLCASSLGVQGSQPQHFGDGTRLSIL.

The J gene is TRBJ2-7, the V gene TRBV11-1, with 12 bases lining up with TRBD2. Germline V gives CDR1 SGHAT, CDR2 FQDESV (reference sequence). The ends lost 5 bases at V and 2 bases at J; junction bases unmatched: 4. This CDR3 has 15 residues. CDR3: CASSPGLAGTYEQYF. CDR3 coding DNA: TGTGCCAGCAGCCCCGGACTAGCGGGGACCTACGAGCAGTACTTC.

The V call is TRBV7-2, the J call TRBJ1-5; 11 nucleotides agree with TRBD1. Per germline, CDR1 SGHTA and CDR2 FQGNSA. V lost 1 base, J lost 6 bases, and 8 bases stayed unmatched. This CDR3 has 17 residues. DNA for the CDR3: TGTGCCAGCAGCTTAGTAGGGACAGGGGGGGTCGGTCAGCCCCAGCATTTT. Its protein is CASSLVGTGGVGQPQHF.

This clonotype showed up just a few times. The CDR3 DNA follows: TGTGCCAGCAGTCCCGGACAGGGGGCCCCAAGCTCTGGAAACACCATATATTTT. Translation: CASSPGQGAPSSGNTIYF. The chain recombines TRBV12-3 or TRBV12-4 with TRBJ1-3; TRBD1 aligns across 11 bases. This CDR3 is 18 amino acids long. With 5 bases clipped from V and 0 bases from J, the junction kept 9 bases outside the gene matches.